These T cell receptor beta chains were read from a single sample in a study of cytomegalovirus exposure and HLA in healthy donors. Assay used: immunoSEQ multiplex PCR; TCRdb lists only in-frame clones, some missing. The sample has 150,000 to 200,000 clones, just under 90% seen once; the top ten hold roughly 1.3%. The specimen was PBMCs. These receptor sequences come from a woman aged 25 to 45 in good health and CMV-seronegative. CDR3s include the opening cysteine and the closing phenylalanine or tryptophan. The order of the fields is V gene, D gene, J gene, clone size, CDR3 protein, CDR3 DNA. D genes are given only for firm matches. Clone sizes are given selectively: once, few, many, or a class where the clone is expanded.

>TRBV5-6|TRBD2|TRBJ2-7|.
CASSQYSGGVWRNEQYF
TGTGCCAGCAGCCAGTATAGCGGGGGGGTTTGGAGGAACGAGCAGTACTTC
>TRBV5-8|.|TRBJ1-1|.
CASMRRRDTEAFF
TGTGCCAGCATGAGGAGGAGGGACACTGAAGCTTTCTTT
>TRBV10-2|TRBD1|TRBJ2-7|once
CASSGFKGTGKGEQYF
TGCGCCAGCAGTGGGTTTAAAGGGACAGGGAAAGGAGAGCAGTACTTC
>TRBV4-1|.|TRBJ1-1|.
CASSQGQAMNTEAFF
TGCGCCAGCAGCCAAGGCCAGGCTATGAACACTGAAGCTTTCTTT
>TRBV29-1|TRBD1|TRBJ1-1|.
CSVKRQGAGSGTEAFF
TGCAGCGTTAAGAGACAGGGGGCTGGGAGTGGCACTGAAGCTTTCTTT
>TRBV10-3|TRBD2|TRBJ2-1|.
CAISVGSGNEQFF
TGTGCCATCAGTGTCGGTAGCGGGAATGAGCAGTTCTTC
>TRBV9|TRBD1|TRBJ1-1|.
CASSVSTGGHTEAFF
TGTGCCAGCAGCGTCTCGACAGGGGGCCACACTGAAGCTTTCTTT
>TRBV6-6|.|TRBJ2-7|once
CASSFSGSEQYF
TGTGCCAGCAGTTTCAGCGGGTCGGAGCAGTACTTC
>TRBV6-5|.|TRBJ1-1|.
CASSYPDSRGAFF
TGTGCCAGCAGTTACCCCGACTCCCGAGGAGCTTTCTTT
>TRBV6-5|TRBD1|TRBJ2-7|.
CASSRDSSSYEQYF
TGTGCCAGCAGTAGGGACAGTTCATCATACGAGCAGTACTTC
>TRBV7-8|.|TRBJ2-2|.
CASTVFNTGELFF
TGTGCCAGCACGGTGTTTAACACCGGGGAGCTGTTTTTT
>TRBV7-6|TRBD2|TRBJ2-1|.
CASSRGGNNEQFF
TGTGCCAGCAGCCGGGGGGGGAACAATGAGCAGTTCTTC
>TRBV5-6|.|TRBJ2-1|.
CASSLVIAPEYNEQFF
TGTGCCAGCAGCTTGGTAATAGCTCCGGAATACAATGAGCAGTTCTTC
>TRBV5-1|TRBD1|TRBJ1-6|once
CASSTGQAYNSPLHF
TGCGCCAGCAGTACGGGACAGGCATATAATTCACCCCTCCACTTT
>TRBV30|.|TRBJ1-4|.
CAWSVQGALNEKLFF
TGTGCCTGGAGTGTACAAGGGGCTTTAAATGAAAAACTGTTTTTT
>TRBV5-1|.|TRBJ2-3|.
CASSLVSGDRTDTQYF
TGCGCCAGCAGCTTGGTCTCGGGGGATCGCACAGATACGCAGTATTTT
>TRBV30|.|TRBJ1-2|few
CAWSPRGRYGYTF
TGTGCCTGGAGTCCCAGGGGCCGCTATGGCTACACCTTC
>TRBV19|TRBD1|TRBJ1-2|.
CASSYPGGYGYTF
TGTGCCAGTAGTTATCCAGGGGGCTATGGCTACACCTTC
>TRBV10-3|TRBD2|TRBJ2-7|.
CAIRGPGTGGSYEQYF
TGTGCCATCAGGGGACCCGGGACGGGGGGCTCCTACGAGCAGTACTTC
>TRBV27|TRBD1|TRBJ2-7|.
CASSTKTGKLGDEQYF
TGTGCCAGCAGTACTAAGACAGGGAAGTTAGGAGACGAGCAGTACTTC
>TRBV7-9|.|TRBJ2-5|.
CASRLQETQYF
TGTGCCAGCAGACTTCAAGAGACCCAGTACTTC
>TRBV27|.|TRBJ2-7|once
CASRGVVGRSSSYEQYF
TGTGCCAGCAGAGGGGTGGTCGGTAGATCAAGTTCCTACGAGCAGTACTTC
>TRBV14|.|TRBJ1-1|.
CASSRQMNTEAFF
TGTGCCAGCAGCCGACAAATGAACACTGAAGCTTTCTTT
>TRBV27|TRBD1|TRBJ1-3|.
CASSTGQFYSGNTIYF
TGTGCCAGCAGCACGGGACAGTTCTACTCTGGAAACACCATATATTTT
>TRBV9|TRBD1|TRBJ1-6|.
CASSPGTGLESPLHF
TGTGCCAGCAGCCCCGGGACAGGGCTCGAATCACCCCTCCACTTT
>TRBV5-4|.|TRBJ2-7|.
CASSLGPAGLGEQYF
TGTGCCAGCAGCTTGGGCCCGGCAGGGTTGGGCGAGCAGTACTTC
>TRBV25-1|TRBD2|TRBJ2-7|.
CASHQRGGSYEQYF
TGTGCCAGCCACCAGCGGGGGGGCTCCTACGAGCAGTACTTC
>TRBV27|.|TRBJ1-1|.
CASSLSGGWAEAFF
TGTGCCAGCAGTTTATCGGGGGGGTGGGCTGAAGCTTTCTTT
>TRBV7-2|TRBD1|TRBJ2-3|.
CASSLVGTGLNTQYF
TGTGCCAGCAGCTTAGTTGGGACAGGTTTAAATACGCAGTATTTT
>TRBV14|.|TRBJ1-3|.
CASSQDSSGNTIYF
TGTGCCAGCAGCCAAGACAGCTCTGGAAACACCATATATTTT
>TRBV14|.|TRBJ1-2|once
CASSQFMWGPTYGYTF
TGTGCCAGCAGCCAATTTATGTGGGGCCCCACCTATGGCTACACCTTC
>TRBV27|TRBD1|TRBJ2-7|.
CASTTKGRGTGSEQYF
TGTGCCAGCACCACGAAAGGGCGAGGGACAGGTTCCGAGCAGTACTTC
>TRBV2|.|TRBJ1-1|.
CASSLRTLNTEAFF
TGTGCCAGCAGTCTAAGGACACTAAACACTGAAGCTTTCTTT
>TRBV6-5|.|TRBJ1-2|.
CASSRVFNYGYTF
TGTGCCAGCAGTAGAGTCTTTAACTATGGCTACACCTTC
>TRBV9|.|TRBJ2-7|.
CASSVYNIGTRSSYEQYF
TGTGCCAGCAGCGTGTATAATATAGGGACAAGAAGCTCCTACGAGCAGTACTTC
>TRBV6-5|TRBD1|TRBJ2-3|.
CASSRDSLKTDTQYF
TGTGCCAGCAGTCGGGACAGTTTAAAAACAGATACGCAGTATTTT
>TRBV18|TRBD1|TRBJ1-6|.
CASSPSTQGNFHSPLHF
TGTGCCAGCTCACCATCGACACAGGGGAATTTTCATTCACCCCTCCACTTT
>TRBV5-5|TRBD1|TRBJ1-5|.
CASSLGTGGLLQPQHF
TGTGCCAGCAGCTTAGGGACAGGGGGCTTATTACAGCCCCAGCATTTT
>TRBV10-3|.|TRBJ2-7|.
CAISESWTYAYEQYF
TGTGCCATCAGTGAGTCCTGGACATATGCCTACGAGCAGTACTTC
>TRBV11-2|.|TRBJ2-7|.
CASSATDSLYEQYF
TGTGCCAGCAGCGCCACGGACAGCCTCTACGAGCAGTACTTC
>TRBV6-5|.|TRBJ2-7|.
CASSSLDRTYEQYF
TGTGCCAGCAGTTCACTCGACAGGACCTACGAGCAGTACTTC